This TCR beta chain was obtained from a study of radiotherapy plus CTLA-4 blockade in lung cancer. Background on the study: An objective response was seen in around 17% of patients, and disease control in over 25%. Study-wide results and limits: Following radiotherapy plus ipilimumab, tumor-derived TCR clones expanded in the blood.

This table comes from immunoSEQ multiplex PCR, and its TCRdb copy is limited to in-frame clones, with some not included. The sample has fewer than 70,000 clones, around 80% seen once. Germline lookup yields CDR1 SEHNR and CDR2 FQNEAQ (reference sequence). Losses at the gene ends were 5 bases for V and 4 bases for J; bases not matched to a gene: 9. CDR3 length equals 17 residues. This clone was counted between two and nine times. Its antigen is as yet unknown. Focal radiation and CTLA-4 blockade (ipilimumab) were tested in chemo-refractory metastatic non-small-cell lung cancer patients. Here the sequenced sample was peripheral blood, taken from a patient treated with radiotherapy plus ipilimumab. This rearrangement joins TRBV7-9 to TRBJ2-1; 12 bases agree with TRBD1. This clonotype was obtained from a human donor with non-small cell lung cancer who had a complete response to radiotherapy plus ipilimumab. The CDR3 nucleotides read TGTGCCAGCAGCCCAGGCTGGGGACAGGGGGCTTACAATGAGCAGTTCTTC. Translated: CASSPGWGQGAYNEQFF.